Listed below are T cell receptor beta chains from one sample, sequenced in a study of T cell responses to AZD1222 COVID-19 vaccine. TCRdb keeps only in-frame clones here, not all; method: immunoSEQ multiplex PCR. The profile shows 75,000 to 100,000 clones, about nine tenths of them singletons. The sample was peripheral blood, taken on day 0 of AZD1222 vaccination. The source is an adult in good health. CDR3s include the opening cysteine and the closing phenylalanine or tryptophan. A D gene is named only where the DNA matches it firmly. For some rows the clone size is stated as once, few or many, or as a class when expanded; others skip it.

D gene: -
CDR3 length: 14
V gene: TRBV6-5
J gene: TRBJ1-5
clone size: -
CDR3 protein: CASSLSPWNQPQHF
CDR3 DNA: TGTGCCAGCAGTTTATCCCCGTGGAATCAGCCCCAGCATTTT

D gene: -
CDR3 length: 12
V gene: TRBV5-1
J gene: TRBJ2-3
clone size: -
CDR3 protein: CASSVDGDTQYF
CDR3 DNA: TGCGCCAGCAGCGTGGACGGTGATACGCAGTATTTT

D gene: TRBD2
CDR3 length: 15
V gene: TRBV7-2
J gene: TRBJ2-5
clone size: once
CDR3 protein: CASSPTASGGETQYF
CDR3 DNA: TGTGCCAGCAGCCCGACGGCTAGCGGTGGGGAGACCCAGTACTTC

D gene: -
CDR3 length: 14
V gene: TRBV5-8
J gene: TRBJ2-3
clone size: -
CDR3 protein: CASSLGTGTDTQYF
CDR3 DNA: TGTGCCAGCAGCTTGGGAACGGGAACAGATACGCAGTATTTT

D gene: TRBD2
CDR3 length: 15
V gene: TRBV5-6
J gene: TRBJ2-1
clone size: -
CDR3 protein: CASSLGLAGNNEQFF
CDR3 DNA: TGTGCCAGCAGCTTGGGGCTAGCGGGTAACAATGAGCAGTTCTTC

D gene: -
CDR3 length: 17
V gene: TRBV6-1
J gene: TRBJ2-7
clone size: -
CDR3 protein: CASSEIPGPHPTYEQYF
CDR3 DNA: TGTGCCAGCAGTGAAATCCCGGGGCCCCACCCCACCTACGAGCAGTACTTC

D gene: -
CDR3 length: 16
V gene: TRBV6-5
J gene: TRBJ2-6
clone size: -
CDR3 protein: CASSYRRTSGANVLTF
CDR3 DNA: TGTGCCAGCAGTTACCGCAGGACCTCTGGGGCCAACGTCCTGACTTTC

D gene: -
CDR3 length: 15
V gene: TRBV10-3
J gene: TRBJ2-1
clone size: -
CDR3 protein: CAMSVGGNTYNEQFF
CDR3 DNA: TGTGCCATGTCGGTGGGCGGAAACACCTACAATGAGCAGTTCTTC

D gene: TRBD1
CDR3 length: 15
V gene: TRBV2
J gene: TRBJ1-1
clone size: -
CDR3 protein: CASSGNRGRNTEAFF
CDR3 DNA: TGTGCCAGCAGTGGGAACAGGGGGCGGAACACTGAAGCTTTCTTT

D gene: -
CDR3 length: 14
V gene: TRBV5-1
J gene: TRBJ2-3
clone size: -
CDR3 protein: CASSDPDGGDTQYF
CDR3 DNA: TGCGCCAGCAGCGATCCGGACGGGGGAGATACGCAGTATTTT

D gene: -
CDR3 length: 13
V gene: TRBV24-1
J gene: TRBJ2-2
clone size: -
CDR3 protein: CATSGYVGGELFF
CDR3 DNA: TGTGCCACCTCCGGGTACGTCGGCGGGGAGCTGTTTTTT

D gene: TRBD2
CDR3 length: 15
V gene: TRBV19
J gene: TRBJ2-7
clone size: -
CDR3 protein: CASSAAAGTPYEQYF
CDR3 DNA: TGTGCCAGTAGTGCCGCAGCGGGAACCCCCTACGAGCAGTACTTC

D gene: TRBD2
CDR3 length: 15
V gene: TRBV3-1/TRBV3-2
J gene: TRBJ2-7
clone size: -
CDR3 protein: CASSQLSGRAGEQYF
CDR3 DNA: TGTGCCAGCAGCCAACTCAGCGGGAGGGCCGGGGAGCAGTACTTC

D gene: -
CDR3 length: 14
V gene: TRBV7-8
J gene: TRBJ2-1
clone size: -
CDR3 protein: CASSQPFGANEQFF
CDR3 DNA: TGTGCCAGCAGCCAGCCATTCGGAGCCAATGAGCAGTTCTTC

D gene: -
CDR3 length: 14
V gene: TRBV9
J gene: TRBJ1-1
clone size: -
CDR3 protein: CASSVTGTFTEAFF
CDR3 DNA: TGTGCCAGCAGCGTAACAGGAACGTTTACTGAAGCTTTCTTT

D gene: TRBD2
CDR3 length: 18
V gene: TRBV4-2
J gene: TRBJ2-4
clone size: -
CDR3 protein: CASSQETAGGSLSNIQYF
CDR3 DNA: TGTGCCAGCAGCCAAGAAACCGCGGGAGGATCACTATCGAACATTCAGTACTTC

D gene: -
CDR3 length: 15
V gene: TRBV6-4
J gene: TRBJ2-1
clone size: -
CDR3 protein: CASSPEGSGYNEQFF
CDR3 DNA: TGTGCCAGCAGTCCAGAAGGGAGCGGGTACAATGAGCAGTTCTTC

D gene: -
CDR3 length: 13
V gene: TRBV19
J gene: TRBJ1-1
clone size: -
CDR3 protein: CASSTLTTGKAFF
CDR3 DNA: TGTGCCAGTAGTACGCTGACCACAGGGAAAGCTTTCTTT

D gene: TRBD2
CDR3 length: 17
V gene: TRBV18
J gene: TRBJ2-5
clone size: -
CDR3 protein: CASSRLPAGTMGETQYF
CDR3 DNA: TGTGCCAGCTCTAGGCTTCCAGCGGGGACTATGGGAGAGACCCAGTACTTC

D gene: -
CDR3 length: 14
V gene: TRBV7-8
J gene: TRBJ2-7
clone size: -
CDR3 protein: CASSVLVGSYEQYF
CDR3 DNA: TGTGCCAGCAGCGTACTGGTAGGTTCCTACGAGCAGTACTTC

D gene: TRBD2
CDR3 length: 16
V gene: TRBV5-1
J gene: TRBJ2-7
clone size: -
CDR3 protein: CASSFRGGGNSYEQYF
CDR3 DNA: TGCGCCAGCAGCTTTCGTGGCGGGGGAAACTCCTACGAGCAGTACTTC

D gene: TRBD1
CDR3 length: 15
V gene: TRBV5-6
J gene: TRBJ1-1
clone size: -
CDR3 protein: CASSLLGGQDTEAFF
CDR3 DNA: TGTGCCAGCAGCTTGCTAGGCGGACAGGACACTGAAGCTTTCTTT

D gene: -
CDR3 length: 13
V gene: TRBV5-4
J gene: TRBJ2-7
clone size: -
CDR3 protein: CASRKQGSDEQYF
CDR3 DNA: TGTGCCTCCCGTAAGCAGGGATCCGACGAGCAGTACTTC

D gene: -
CDR3 length: 16
V gene: TRBV9
J gene: TRBJ2-1
clone size: -
CDR3 protein: CASSSRWVAESGEQFF
CDR3 DNA: TGTGCCAGCAGCTCCCGCTGGGTAGCGGAATCAGGCGAGCAGTTCTTC

D gene: -
CDR3 length: 13
V gene: TRBV12-3/TRBV12-4
J gene: TRBJ1-2
clone size: -
CDR3 protein: CASSLTANYGYTF
CDR3 DNA: TGTGCCAGCAGTTTGACAGCTAACTATGGCTACACCTTC

D gene: TRBD1
CDR3 length: 14
V gene: TRBV18
J gene: TRBJ1-6
clone size: -
CDR3 protein: CASSALQGHSPLHF
CDR3 DNA: TGTGCCAGCTCCGCCCTACAGGGGCATTCACCCCTCCACTTT

D gene: -
CDR3 length: 18
V gene: TRBV7-3
J gene: TRBJ2-2
clone size: -
CDR3 protein: CASSPRNPGGHNTGELFF
CDR3 DNA: TGTGCCAGCAGCCCTAGAAACCCCGGGGGGCATAACACCGGGGAGCTGTTTTTT

D gene: TRBD1
CDR3 length: 16
V gene: TRBV6-6
J gene: TRBJ1-2
clone size: -
CDR3 protein: CASSYIRDRGNYGYTF
CDR3 DNA: TGTGCCAGCAGTTACATTAGGGACAGGGGGAACTATGGCTACACCTTC

D gene: -
CDR3 length: 13
V gene: TRBV6-5
J gene: TRBJ1-1
clone size: few
CDR3 protein: CASRRGVNTEAFF
CDR3 DNA: TGTGCCAGCAGGAGGGGAGTGAACACTGAAGCTTTCTTT

D gene: -
CDR3 length: 14
V gene: TRBV2
J gene: TRBJ1-1
clone size: -
CDR3 protein: CACPPGIRNTEAFF
CDR3 DNA: TGTGCCTGCCCCCCGGGGATCCGCAACACTGAAGCTTTCTTT

D gene: -
CDR3 length: 12
V gene: TRBV27
J gene: TRBJ1-5
clone size: -
CDR3 protein: CASSPQGGPQHF
CDR3 DNA: TGTGCCAGCAGTCCACAGGGAGGGCCCCAGCATTTT

D gene: TRBD1
CDR3 length: 15
V gene: TRBV7-2
J gene: TRBJ2-5
clone size: -
CDR3 protein: CASSSDRGRPETQYF
CDR3 DNA: TGTGCCAGCAGCTCGGACAGGGGGCGCCCTGAGACCCAGTACTTC

D gene: -
CDR3 length: 14
V gene: TRBV10-3
J gene: TRBJ1-5
clone size: -
CDR3 protein: CAINDGGVGQPQHF
CDR3 DNA: TGTGCCATCAACGACGGGGGGGTTGGCCAGCCCCAGCATTTT

D gene: TRBD2
CDR3 length: 15
V gene: TRBV7-7
J gene: TRBJ2-5
clone size: -
CDR3 protein: CASSYRSGGMETQYF
CDR3 DNA: TGTGCTAGCAGCTACAGATCCGGGGGGATGGAGACCCAGTACTTC

D gene: -
CDR3 length: 14
V gene: TRBV7-2
J gene: TRBJ2-3
clone size: -
CDR3 protein: CASSLDNTRDTQYF
CDR3 DNA: TGTGCCAGCAGCTTAGACAACACTAGAGATACGCAGTATTTT

D gene: -
CDR3 length: 11
V gene: TRBV7-8
J gene: TRBJ1-1
clone size: -
CDR3 protein: CASKRDTEAFF
CDR3 DNA: TGTGCCAGCAAGCGTGACACTGAAGCTTTCTTT

D gene: TRBD2
CDR3 length: 13
V gene: TRBV11-2
J gene: TRBJ2-3
clone size: -
CDR3 protein: CASTGLVTDTQYF
CDR3 DNA: TGTGCCAGCACCGGACTAGTGACAGATACGCAGTATTTT

D gene: -
CDR3 length: 13
V gene: TRBV28
J gene: TRBJ1-1
clone size: -
CDR3 protein: CASRLGGGTEAFF
CDR3 DNA: TGTGCCAGCAGACTGGGGGGCGGCACTGAAGCTTTCTTT

D gene: -
CDR3 length: 13
V gene: TRBV10-3
J gene: TRBJ2-4
clone size: -
CDR3 protein: CAARGASENIQYF
CDR3 DNA: TGTGCCGCAAGGGGGGCTAGCGAAAACATTCAGTACTTC

D gene: -
CDR3 length: 15
V gene: TRBV7-9
J gene: TRBJ1-2
clone size: -
CDR3 protein: CASSPPGRGSYGYTF
CDR3 DNA: TGTGCCAGCAGCCCCCCCGGGCGCGGAAGCTATGGCTACACCTTC

D gene: TRBD1
CDR3 length: 15
V gene: TRBV2
J gene: TRBJ1-1
clone size: -
CDR3 protein: CASSGGQGAVTEAFF
CDR3 DNA: TGTGCCAGCAGTGGGGGACAGGGGGCGGTCACTGAAGCTTTCTTT

D gene: -
CDR3 length: 14
V gene: TRBV24-1
J gene: TRBJ2-5
clone size: -
CDR3 protein: CATSALGAQETQYF
CDR3 DNA: TGTGCCACCAGTGCCCTGGGGGCTCAAGAGACCCAGTACTTC

D gene: TRBD2
CDR3 length: 14
V gene: TRBV7-2
J gene: TRBJ2-3
clone size: -
CDR3 protein: CASSPGLAGDTQYF
CDR3 DNA: TGTGCCAGCAGCCCCGGACTAGCGGGAGATACGCAGTATTTT

D gene: -
CDR3 length: 17
V gene: TRBV6-1
J gene: TRBJ2-5
clone size: -
CDR3 protein: CASSEGKRGHLQETQYF
CDR3 DNA: TGTGCCAGCAGTGAAGGGAAGAGGGGACACCTTCAAGAGACCCAGTACTTC

D gene: TRBD2
CDR3 length: 15
V gene: TRBV28
J gene: TRBJ2-7
clone size: -
CDR3 protein: CASSYTSGRLSEQYF
CDR3 DNA: TGTGCCAGCAGTTACACTAGCGGGAGATTATCCGAGCAGTACTTC

D gene: -
CDR3 length: 14
V gene: TRBV6-1
J gene: TRBJ1-6
clone size: -
CDR3 protein: CASSELGHNSPLHF
CDR3 DNA: TGTGCCAGCAGTGAATTGGGGCATAATTCACCCCTCCACTTT

D gene: -
CDR3 length: 14
V gene: TRBV5-4
J gene: TRBJ2-7
clone size: -
CDR3 protein: CASSFGGPSYEQYF
CDR3 DNA: TGTGCCAGCAGCTTCGGCGGACCCTCCTACGAGCAGTACTTC

D gene: -
CDR3 length: 15
V gene: TRBV11-2
J gene: TRBJ1-6
clone size: -
CDR3 protein: CASSYSGVRNSPLHF
CDR3 DNA: TGTGCCAGCAGCTACTCCGGGGTCAGAAATTCACCCCTCCACTTT